This TCR beta chain was documented in a study of beta chain features in type 1 diabetes. Whole-study context: Investigators examined roughly 99,000,000 sorted cells across all samples.

This clone was picked up a small number of times. What it binds is unknown. Germline CDR1 is MGHRA and CDR2 is YSYEKL. The trim removed 1 base at V and 2 bases at J, leaving 6 bases unmatched. This CDR3 is built from 17 residues. Study conclusions and caveats: Patients' naive, central memory and regulatory TCRB repertoires appeared more alike than those of healthy donors.

TCRB transcripts that were expressed got sequenced, as all of the isolated RNA had been reverse transcribed. TCRdb's table, derived via immunoSEQ multiplex PCR, lists solely in-frame clones and lacks some. The repertoire holds more than 130,000 clones, with less than 8.5% as singletons. The receptor comes from a woman aged 25 to 39 in good health. The source material was central memory CD4+ T cells from blood. The chain couples TRBV4-1 to TRBJ2-5, with 11 bases fitting TRBD2. This chain's CDR3 is CASSQGTGTSGQETQYF. The CDR3 DNA reads as TGCGCCAGCAGCCAAGGGACTGGGACTAGCGGACAAGAGACCCAGTACTTC.